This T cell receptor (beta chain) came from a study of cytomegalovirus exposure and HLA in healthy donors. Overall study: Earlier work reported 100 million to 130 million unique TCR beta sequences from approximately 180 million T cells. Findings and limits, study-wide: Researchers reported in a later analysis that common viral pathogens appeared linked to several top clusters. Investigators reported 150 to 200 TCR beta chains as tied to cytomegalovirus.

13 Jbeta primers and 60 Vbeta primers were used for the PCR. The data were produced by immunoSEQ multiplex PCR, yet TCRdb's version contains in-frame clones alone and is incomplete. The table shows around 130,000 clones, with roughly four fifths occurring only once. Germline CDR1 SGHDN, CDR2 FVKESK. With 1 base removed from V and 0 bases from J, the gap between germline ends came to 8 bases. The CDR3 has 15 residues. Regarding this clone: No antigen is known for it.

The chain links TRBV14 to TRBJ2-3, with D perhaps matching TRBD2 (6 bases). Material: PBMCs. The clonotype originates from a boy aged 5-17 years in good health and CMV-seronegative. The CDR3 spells CASSQVGGSTDTQYF. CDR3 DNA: TGTGCCAGCAGCCAAGTTGGAGGGAGCACAGATACGCAGTATTTT.